Below are 29 T cell receptor beta chains sequenced from a single sample in a study of cytotoxic CD8 clonotypes in ibrutinib-treated CLL. The repertoire was sequenced with immunoSEQ multiplex PCR; TCRdb's copy has only in-frame clones and lacks some. The top ten clones hold under 35% of a sample with more than 85,000 clones, 60% to 80% of them seen once. The material sequenced was PBMCs, taken after 12 months of ibrutinib treatment. The receptors derive from a human donor with chronic lymphocytic leukemia.

The sample holds a few counts of this clone. The rearrangement links TRBV29-1 to TRBJ2-1; tentatively, D is TRBD1 (6 bases). CDR1 is SQVTM and CDR2 is ANQGSEA in the germline V gene. This CDR3 region has 13 residues. V was cut by 7 bases and J by 0 bases, with 10 bases left in between. CDR3 protein: CSATGSSYNEQFF. DNA for the CDR3: TGCAGCGCAACAGGGAGCTCCTACAATGAGCAGTTCTTC.

The genes are TRBV6-4 and TRBJ1-6; a weak D match, TRBD1 (6 bases). V was cut by 6 bases and J by 10 bases, with 22 bases left in between. Germline loops: CDR1 MRHNA, CDR2 SNTAGT. CDR3 length equals 16 residues. This CDR3 is CASSSVGGEIGSPLHF. DNA of the CDR3: TGTGCCAGCAGCTCGGTTGGGGGCGAGATTGGATCACCCCTCCACTTT.

The chain joins TRBV30 to TRBJ1-1; perhaps TRBD1 as D (5 bases). The V end lost 2 bases, the J end lost 6 bases, and 19 bases lay between the germline ends. The CDR3 loop spans 15 amino acids. Germline CDR1 is GTSNPN and CDR2 is SVGIG (reference sequence). The CDR3 is CAWSRPLRQYPEAFF. Written as DNA, the CDR3 is TGTGCCTGGAGTCGCCCCCTCAGACAGTACCCTGAAGCTTTCTTT.

With respect to this clone: Distinct nucleotide sequences in the sample also encode this CDR3. The chain links TRBV27 to TRBJ2-1; TRBD1 aligns across 10 bases. In germline, CDR1 is MNHEY, CDR2 SMNVEV (reference sequence). V trimming: 6 bases; J trimming: 7 bases; junction bases outside the gene matches: 6. CDR3 length: 14 residues. Here the CDR3 reads CASSLGQGWNEQFF. CDR3 nucleotide sequence: TGTGCCAGCAGCCTGGGACAGGGGTGGAATGAGCAGTTCTTC.

The chain couples TRBV7-3 to TRBJ2-3; no definite D call. Trimming removed 4 bases at V and 6 bases at J, with 11 bases between. The CDR3 length is 13 residues. The germline V gene has CDR1 SGHTA and CDR2 FQGTGA. CDR3 residues: CASSSRHQDTQYF. The CDR3 DNA sequence: TGTGCCAGCAGCTCACGACATCAGGATACGCAGTATTTT.

This chain joins TRBV29-1 and TRBJ2-6, with D tentatively TRBD1 or TRBD2 (5 bases each). CDR1 and CDR2 from the germline V gene are SQVTM and ANQGSEA. The CDR3 has 15 amino acids. V lost 6 bases to trimming and J lost 0 bases, with 12 bases between them. The CDR3 region has the DNA TGCAGCGTGGCCGGGGCAAGCTCTGGGGCCAACGTCCTGACTTTC. Amino acids: CSVAGASSGANVLTF.

The chain has TRBV30 and TRBJ2-7, with D possibly TRBD2 on 5 matching bases. Germline CDR1 reads GTSNPN; CDR2 reads SVGIG (reference sequence). This CDR3 is 12 amino acids long. V was trimmed by 5 bases and J by 0 bases, leaving 8 bases between them. Here the CDR3 reads CAWAGHSYEQYF. The CDR3 region has the DNA TGTGCCTGGGCGGGTCACTCCTACGAGCAGTACTTC.

As to this clone: A much larger clone lies one base from this, so it may be a read error. The CDR3 reads CASSRAGGGEDEKLFF. The CDR3 DNA is TGTGCCAGCAGCAGGGCAGGCGGTGGGGAAGATGAAAAACTGTTTTTT. The chain links TRBV25-1 to TRBJ1-4; D perhaps matches TRBD1 (5 bases). Germline CDR1 MGHDK, CDR2 SYGVNS. The ends were cut back, 6 bases at V and 6 bases at J, with 20 bases in the middle. This CDR3 spans 16 amino acids.

The V call is TRBV6-4, the J call TRBJ2-1; D is uncertain. The CDR3 loop spans 17 amino acids. CDR1 MRHNA and CDR2 SNTAGT come from the germline V gene. The germline V and J ends were trimmed by 5 bases and 0 bases, with 17 bases remaining between them. CDR3 bases: TGTGCCAGCAGTAGGAATACGGCGCCGAGCTCCTACAATGAGCAGTTCTTC. Its protein is CASSRNTAPSSYNEQFF.

The gene calls are TRBV5-1 and TRBJ2-3, with 10 bases matching TRBD2. Per the germline V gene, CDR1 is SGHRS and CDR2 is YFSETQ. V lost 3 bases and J lost 2; bases outside the gene matches: 6. This CDR3 spans 16 amino acids. CDR3 protein: CASSSGLARVTDTQYF. The CDR3 DNA reads as TGCGCCAGCAGCTCGGGACTAGCGCGGGTCACAGATACGCAGTATTTT. Full variable domain (missing parts from reference TRBV5-1 and TRBJ2-3): KAGVTQTPRYLIKTRGQQVTLSCSPISGHRSVSWYQQTPGQGLQFLFEYFSETQRNKGNFPGRFSGRQFSNSRSEMNVSTLELGDSALYLCASSSGLARVTDTQYFGPGTRLTVL.

The rearrangement uses TRBV2 and TRBJ2-5; D gene uncertain. V was cut by 7 bases and J by 1 base, with 7 bases left in between. Germline-derived CDR1 and CDR2 are SNHLY and FYNNEI. CDR3 length equals 12 residues. As DNA, the CDR3 is TGTGCCAGCACGGTCCTCCAAGAGACCCAGTACTTC. Amino acids: CASTVLQETQYF.

V and J are TRBV30 and TRBJ1-1; D gene uncertain. Germline CDR1 is GTSNPN and CDR2 is SVGIG (reference sequence). CDR3 length: 14 residues. Trimming shortened V by 3 bases and J by 2 bases, and 13 bases separated the two germline ends. The CDR3 is CAWSPRKGNTEAFF. In nucleotides, the CDR3 is TGTGCCTGGAGCCCCCGGAAGGGTAACACTGAAGCTTTCTTT.

This sequence joins TRBV6-4 and TRBJ1-1; 10 bases are a match to TRBD1. Germline V gene data show CDR1 as MRHNA and CDR2 as SNTAGT. With V trimmed by 6 bases and J by 2 bases, 15 bases remained unmatched. This CDR3 has 18 amino acids. CDR3 residues: CASRTTGGRNLSNTEAFF. CDR3 sequence (DNA): TGTGCCAGCAGAACGACAGGGGGCCGAAACCTTAGCAACACTGAAGCTTTCTTT.

This clone occurred once. The V and J genes are TRBV7-2 and TRBJ1-1; D is unresolved. V was clipped by 3 bases and J by 10 bases, with 9 bases between them. The CDR3 is 11 amino acids. Germline V lookup: CDR1 SGHTA, CDR2 FQGNSA. CDR3 in amino acids: CASSFMGGAFF. In DNA, the CDR3 is TGTGCCAGCAGCTTCATGGGAGGAGCTTTCTTT.

The V and J genes are TRBV14 and TRBJ2-7; D is perhaps TRBD2 (6 bases). The ends were cut back, 4 bases at V and 2 bases at J, with 21 bases in the middle. The germline V gene encodes CDR1 SGHDN and CDR2 FVKESK. The CDR3 has 17 residues. The CDR3 nucleotides read TGTGCCAGCAGCCCTAGACCTGCGGGGTGGAGCCCCTACGAGCAGTACTTC. Protein product: CASSPRPAGWSPYEQYF.

CDR3 DNA: TGTGCCAGCAGTTACACCGGGACAGGGTTATACGAGCAGTACTTC. Amino acid sequence: CASSYTGTGLYEQYF. The chain uses TRBV6-6 and TRBJ2-7, with TRBD1 matching 9 bases. The V gene's germline CDR1 is MNHNY and CDR2 SVGAGI (reference sequence). Trimming at V came to 2 bases and at J to 4 bases, leaving 6 bases not matched to a gene. The CDR3 has 15 amino acids.

V gene TRBV28 combines with J gene TRBJ1-3; D remains unclear. CDR3 size: 13 residues. The germline V gene has CDR1 MDHEN and CDR2 SYDVKM. V shed 6 bases and J shed 4 bases, with 10 bases lying between them. The CDR3 DNA is TGTGCCAGCAGCCGGGGTCCAGGAAACACCATATATTTT. Translating gives CASSRGPGNTIYF.

The chain carries TRBV4-3 and TRBJ1-2; no reliable D call. Per germline, CDR1 LGHNA and CDR2 YSLEER. V was clipped by 0 bases and J by 6 bases, with 14 bases between them. The length of the CDR3 is 15 residues. For the CDR3, the DNA is TGCGCCAGCAGCCAAGAAGGTTATGGTCTTAATGGCTACACCTTC. The encoded protein is CASSQEGYGLNGYTF.

The chain uses TRBV28 and TRBJ2-7, with D possibly matching TRBD2 (5 bases). This CDR3 has 11 amino acids. Trimming stripped 2 bases from V and 9 bases from J, with 8 bases between. Germline-derived CDR1 and CDR2 are MDHEN and SYDVKM. CDR3 DNA: TGTGCCAGCAGTTTAGGCCGGGGGCAGTACTTC. Its translation: CASSLGRGQYF.

This chain uses TRBV4-3 with TRBJ2-5; 10 nucleotides align to TRBD2. Germline trimming cut 2 bases from V and 1 base from J; bases unmatched to any gene: 7. Germline values: CDR1 LGHNA, CDR2 YSLEER. CDR3 length: 17 residues. DNA of the CDR3: TGCGCCAGCAGCCAAACAATAGCGGGGGGCCTCCAAGAGACCCAGTACTTC. Amino acid sequence: CASSQTIAGGLQETQYF.

This chain joins TRBV19 and TRBJ2-1; D is unclear. The germline V and J ends were trimmed by 2 bases and 3 bases, with 2 bases remaining between them. Germline assignment: CDR1 LNHDA and CDR2 SQIVND (reference sequence). This CDR3 spans 12 amino acids. The CDR3 reads CASSINYNEQFF. The CDR3 DNA follows: TGTGCCAGTAGTATAAACTACAATGAGCAGTTCTTC.

Concerning this clone: Its ends do not fully match the called genes, so a read error is possible. This sequence joins TRBV7-7 and TRBJ2-2; the match to TRBD2 covers 8 bases. The CDR3 spans 15 residues. The germline V gene encodes CDR1 SSHAT and CDR2 FNYEAQ (reference sequence). This CDR3 reads CASSLRGARTGELFF. As DNA, the CDR3 is TGTGCTAGCAGCTTGCGGGGGGCGCGCACCGGGGAGCTGTTTTTT.

This sequence joins TRBV4-1 and TRBJ1-5; tentative D call: TRBD1 (5 bases). CDR3 length: 15 amino acids. Germline lookup yields CDR1 MGHRA and CDR2 YSYEKL. V was pared by 4 bases and J by 2 bases, with 12 bases between. This CDR3 reads CASSPGGLGNQPQHF. The CDR3 DNA reads as TGCGCCAGCAGCCCCGGGGGACTTGGCAATCAGCCCCAGCATTTT.

This clone is a singleton in its sample. The chain is built from TRBV7-9 and TRBJ2-7, with 8 bases identical to TRBD1. With 4 bases clipped from V and 2 bases from J, the junction kept 7 bases outside the gene matches. The CDR3 extends over 15 amino acids. Germline CDR1 SEHNR, CDR2 FQNEAQ (reference sequence). DNA of the CDR3: TGTGCCAGCAGCTGGTCAGGGGGCTCTACCTACGAGCAGTACTTC. It translates to CASSWSGGSTYEQYF.

The chain is built from TRBV5-4 and TRBJ1-1; a weak D match, TRBD1 (6 bases). The V and J ends lost 0 bases and 1 base respectively, with 10 bases between them. Germline V gene data show CDR1 as SGHNT and CDR2 as YYREEE (reference sequence). The CDR3 extends over 15 amino acids. This CDR3 is CASSLGGGSNTEAFF. CDR3 nucleotides: TGTGCCAGCAGCTTGGGAGGGGGTTCGAACACTGAAGCTTTCTTT.

Only one count was recorded for this clone. J is TRBJ2-7 and V is TRBV12-5; 7 bases agree with TRBD2. CDR1 and CDR2 from the germline V gene are LGHNT and FRNRAP. V was pared by 4 bases and J by 1 base, with 1 base of the junction left unmatched. The CDR3 is made up of 13 amino acids. For the CDR3, the DNA is TGTGCTAGTGGTTCCGGGGGGTCCTACGAGCAGTACTTC. Translated: CASGSGGSYEQYF.

V gene TRBV7-9 combines with J gene TRBJ2-7; no clear D gene. CDR3 length equals 14 residues. V shed 1 base and J shed 2 bases, with 9 bases lying between them. Germline assignment: CDR1 SEHNR and CDR2 FQNEAQ (reference sequence). CDR3 in DNA: TGTGCCAGCAGCTTAGGAGGCGGCCCCTACGAGCAGTACTTC. Its protein is CASSLGGGPYEQYF.

The table lists this clone with a few counts. This CDR3 is CASSANYRDGNTEAFF. For the CDR3, the DNA is TGTGCCAGCAGTGCGAATTACCGGGACGGGAACACTGAAGCTTTCTTT. This chain joins TRBV6-1 and TRBJ1-1, with D possibly TRBD1 on 5 matching bases. The V gene's germline CDR1 is MNHNS and CDR2 SASEGT. The CDR3 has 16 residues. Trimming cost V 4 bases and J 1 base, with 16 bases left between them.

The rearrangement joins TRBV28 to TRBJ2-7; no clear D gene. V lost 5 bases, J lost 9 bases, and 14 bases lay in between. The CDR3 is 12 residues long. From germline, CDR1 is MDHEN and CDR2 SYDVKM. The CDR3 DNA sequence: TGTGCCAGCAGTGTATCCGGTACCTGGCAGTACTTC. It encodes CASSVSGTWQYF.